One and the same sample provided the 20 T cell receptor beta chains below, sequenced in a study of T cell responses to AZD1222 COVID-19 vaccine. Measured with immunoSEQ multiplex PCR; TCRdb has only the in-frame clones, and not every one. The sample holds around 67,000 clones; around four fifths are singletons and the top ten take 21%. Sequenced here: peripheral blood, sampled on day 0 of AZD1222 vaccination. These TCRs come from an adult in good health.

V and J are TRBV3-1 (or the pseudogene TRBV3-2) and TRBJ2-4, with D unresolved. The CDR3 consists of 14 residues. Germline CDR1 reads LGHDT; CDR2 reads YNNKEL (reference sequence). The V end was cut by 2 bases, the J end by 0 bases, with 5 bases between. This chain's CDR3 is CASSQIVAKNIQYF. In nucleotides, the CDR3 is TGTGCCAGCAGCCAAATAGTAGCCAAAAACATTCAGTACTTC.

This clone was seen a single time. This chain uses TRBV27 with TRBJ1-2; D is uncertain. The CDR3 totals 16 residues. Germline assignment: CDR1 MNHEY and CDR2 SMNVEV (reference sequence). V gave up 4 bases and J gave up 0 bases, with 15 bases separating them. In nucleotides, the CDR3 is TGTGCCAGCAGTTCCCGATTACAACAGTCTAACTATGGCTACACCTTC. Residues: CASSSRLQQSNYGYTF.

The rearrangement uses TRBV27 and TRBJ2-3; unclear D gene. This CDR3 is 13 amino acids long. Germline values: CDR1 MNHEY, CDR2 SMNVEV (reference sequence). The V end was cut by 3 bases, the J end by 0 bases, with 4 bases between. Here the CDR3 DNA reads TGTGCCAGCAGTTTCCCGAGCACAGATACGCAGTATTTT. Encoded protein: CASSFPSTDTQYF.

The chain carries TRBV29-1 and TRBJ1-2; TRBD1 might be the D (5 bases). From germline, CDR1 is SQVTM and CDR2 ANQGSEA. The V and J ends lost 6 bases and 0 bases respectively, with 11 bases between them. The CDR3 consists of 13 residues. The CDR3 DNA reads as TGCAGCGTGGTGCGGGGGGCTAACTATGGCTACACCTTC. Its protein is CSVVRGANYGYTF.

This clone was observed a few times. Relative to the germline gene, one junction end is altered; a read error may explain this. V and J are TRBV12-3 or TRBV12-4 and TRBJ2-5, with TRBD1 as a possible D gene (6 bases). The CDR3 spans 12 residues. The CDR3 DNA reads as TGTGCCAGTCAAGGACAGCAAGAGATCCAGTACTTC. It specifies CASQGQQEIQYF.

The chain combines TRBV9 with TRBJ2-3, with 11 bases that match TRBD2. Germline trimming cut 4 bases from V and 2 bases from J; bases unmatched to any gene: 6. The CDR3 extends over 16 amino acids. Germline values: CDR1 SGDLS, CDR2 YYNGEE. The CDR3 DNA follows: TGTGCCAGCAGCACCCGACTAGCGGGACCCACAGATACGCAGTATTTT. This sequence encodes CASSTRLAGPTDTQYF. Full variable domain (remainder filled in from reference TRBV9 and TRBJ2-3): DSGVTQTPKHLITATGQRVTLRCSPRSGDLSVYWYQQSLDQGLQFLIQYYNGEERAKGNILERFSAQQFPDLHSELNLSSLELGDSALYFCASSTRLAGPTDTQYFGPGTRLTVL.

This clone was seen once. V and J are TRBV14 and TRBJ2-5; D uncertain. The CDR3 consists of 15 residues. The germline V and J ends were trimmed by 6 bases and 1 base, with 15 bases remaining between them. CDR1 SGHDN and CDR2 FVKESK come from the germline V gene. The CDR3 spells CASRPMGSTQETQYF. The CDR3 bases are TGTGCCAGCAGGCCCATGGGCAGTACCCAAGAGACCCAGTACTTC.

V usage is TRBV30 and J usage is TRBJ1-5; maybe TRBD1 (5 bases). The CDR3 has 13 amino acids. CDR1 and CDR2 (germline): GTSNPN, SVGIG (reference sequence). The V end was cut by 0 bases, the J end by 5 bases, with 8 bases between. The CDR3 DNA sequence: TGTGCCTGGAGTGTACAGGAGTATCAGCCCCAGCATTTT. It is translated as CAWSVQEYQPQHF.

The chain carries TRBV6-1 and TRBJ2-2; D ambiguous. Trimming took off 6 bases at V and 3 bases at J, with 8 bases between the two ends. This CDR3 is built from 13 residues. In germline, CDR1 is MNHNS, CDR2 SASEGT. The CDR3 loop reads CASRHRDTGELFF. As DNA, the CDR3 is TGTGCCAGCAGGCACCGGGACACCGGGGAGCTGTTTTTT.

V is TRBV6-2 or TRBV6-3 and J is TRBJ2-3; 7 bases agree with TRBD2. CDR1 is MNHEY, CDR2 SVGEGT, per germline. The V gene end was trimmed by 5 bases and the J gene end by 1 base; junction bases not matched to a gene: 9. The CDR3 totals 16 residues. The chain's CDR3 is CASSGRAVAGTDTQYF. The CDR3 DNA sequence: TGTGCCAGCAGTGGGAGGGCCGTAGCCGGCACAGATACGCAGTATTTT.

The J gene is TRBJ1-1, the V gene TRBV4-3; weak D call: TRBD1 (6 bases). CDR3 length: 12 amino acids. Per the germline V gene, CDR1 is LGHNA and CDR2 is YSLEER. The V end was cut by 5 bases, the J end by 3 bases, with 7 bases between. CDR3 sequence (DNA): TGCGCCAGCAGCGGGGGGCACACTGAAGCTTTCTTT. Translated: CASSGGHTEAFF.

The J gene is TRBJ1-1, the V gene TRBV5-1, with TRBD1 identical over 8 bases. J gave up 6 bases and V 4 bases, and 2 bases lay outside the gene matches. Germline CDR1 SGHRS, CDR2 YFSETQ. This CDR3 has 12 amino acids. The CDR3 sequence: CASSPGGPEAFF. Here the CDR3 DNA reads TGCGCCAGCAGCCCAGGGGGCCCTGAAGCTTTCTTT.

The CDR3 DNA reads as TGTGCCAGCAGCCCGGACAGGGGTGGGGAGCAGTACTTC. This encodes CASSPDRGGEQYF. This sequence joins TRBV7-8 and TRBJ2-7, with 9 bases lining up with TRBD1. The CDR3 has 13 amino acids. V gave up 5 bases and J gave up 7 bases; unmatched junction bases: 6. Germline V CDR1 and CDR2: SGHVS, FQNEAQ.

V usage is TRBV9 and J usage is TRBJ1-2, with 9 bases aligning to TRBD1. The CDR3 has 17 residues. Germline V gene lookup returns CDR1 SGDLS and CDR2 YYNGEE. V dropped 3 bases and J dropped 6; count of bases not matched to a gene: 15. CDR3 DNA: TGTGCCAGCAGCGAGGGACAGGGCAAACCCCGGCGGCATGGCTACACCTTC. This gives the protein CASSEGQGKPRRHGYTF.

The chain employs TRBV7-6 and TRBJ1-1, with unresolved D. V was cut by 4 bases and J by 3 bases, with 12 bases left in between. CDR1 and CDR2 (germline): SGHVS, FNYEAQ. The CDR3 covers 14 residues. The CDR3 spells CASSSRTVDTEAFF. Written as DNA, the CDR3 is TGTGCCAGCAGCTCCCGGACGGTGGACACTGAAGCTTTCTTT.

This clone was seen only once. The rearrangement links TRBV7-7 to TRBJ2-5; 11 nucleotides agree with TRBD2. CDR3 size: 16 residues. V shed 5 bases and J 1 base; nucleotides not matched to a gene: 6. Germline CDR1 reads SSHAT; CDR2 reads FNYEAQ (reference sequence). The CDR3 sequence: CASSPGTSGFQETQYF. The DNA of the CDR3 is TGTGCCAGCAGCCCCGGGACTAGCGGATTCCAAGAGACCCAGTACTTC.

The gene calls are TRBV6-5 and TRBJ1-3; D not resolved. Germline loops: CDR1 MNHEY, CDR2 SVGAGI. The length of the CDR3 is 13 residues. Trimming removed 0 bases at V and 4 bases at J, with 4 bases between. CDR3 bases: TGTGCCAGCAGTTACTCGAGAGGAAACACCATATATTTT. As protein: CASSYSRGNTIYF.

The chain employs TRBV9 and TRBJ1-3; D is uncertain. The CDR3 runs 12 residues. CDR1 and CDR2 (germline): SGDLS, YYNGEE. V lost 0 bases and J lost 7, with 5 bases in between. The CDR3 DNA follows: TGTGCCAGCAGCGTAGCCGGGAACACCATATATTTT. Translation: CASSVAGNTIYF.

The J gene is TRBJ2-7, the V gene TRBV21-1; the tabulated D call, TRBD1, remains unverified against the DNA. TRBV21-1 is a listed pseudogene. CDR3 length equals 12 residues. CDR3: CASSNDSYEQYF. The CDR3 coding sequence is TGTGCCAGCAGCAACGACAGCTACGAGCAGTACTTC.

The chain employs TRBV7-6 and TRBJ2-2; 11 nucleotides align to TRBD2. There are 17 residues in the CDR3. In germline, CDR1 is SGHVS, CDR2 FNYEAQ. J was trimmed by 0 bases and V by 1 base; bases with no gene match: 1. The CDR3, as DNA: TGTGCCAGCAGCTTAGAACTAGCGGGAGCGAACACCGGGGAGCTGTTTTTT. This translates into CASSLELAGANTGELFF. The entire variable domain, with the rest obtained from reference TRBV7-6 and TRBJ2-2, is as follows: GAGVSQSPRYKVTKRGQDVALRCDPISGHVSLYWYRQALGQGPEFLTYFNYEAQQDKSGLPNDRFSAERPEGSISTLTIQRTEQRDSAMYRCASSLELAGANTGELFFGEGSRLTVL.